The 29 T cell receptor beta chains below come from one sample, sequenced in a study of T cells expressing NK-cell markers. Reprocessing the 5' RACE reads, TCRdb reports a single entry for every CDR3 protein and omits DNA. The sample has almost 450,000 distinct CDR3 sequences, and its top ten clones hold approximately 7%. Sequencing was carried out using blood T cells: a sorted CD56 or NKG2C T cell subset, CD4+ or CD8+ T cells, or bulk PBMC T cells (not recorded which). All receptors come from a woman between 18 and 70 years old in good health.

J is TRBJ2-5 and V is TRBV7-2; TCRdb calls TRBD2, which cannot be checked without DNA. The CDR3 has 15 amino acids. Germline V lookup: CDR1 SGHTA, CDR2 FQGNSA. The CDR3 sequence: CASSMTSGSGETQYF.

The chain recombines TRBV29-1 with TRBJ2-3. Per germline, CDR1 SQVTM and CDR2 ANQGSEA. CDR3 length: 12 amino acids. The CDR3 loop reads CSVLQGTDTQYF.

The chain employs TRBV7-2 and TRBJ2-3; lacking DNA, the TRBD2 call made by TCRdb goes unchecked. Germline loops: CDR1 SGHTA, CDR2 FQGNSA. This CDR3 is 15 amino acids long. CDR3 loop: CASSLDLALTDTQYF. Using reference TRBV7-2 and TRBJ2-3 for the parts outside the CDR3, the full variable domain is GAGVSQSPSNKVTEKGKDVELRCDPISGHTALYWYRQSLGQGLEFLIYFQGNSAPDKSGLPSDRFSAERTGGSVSTLTIQRTQQEDSAVYLCASSLDLALTDTQYFGPGTRLTVL.

The V call is TRBV5-1, the J call TRBJ1-3. This CDR3 contains 14 residues. Per the germline V gene, CDR1 is SGHRS and CDR2 is YFSETQ. CDR3 region: CASSFSSAGNTIYF. Full variable domain (remainder filled in from reference TRBV5-1 and TRBJ1-3): KAGVTQTPRYLIKTRGQQVTLSCSPISGHRSVSWYQQTPGQGLQFLFEYFSETQRNKGNFPGRFSGRQFSNSRSEMNVSTLELGDSALYLCASSFSSAGNTIYFGEGSWLTVV.

This chain uses TRBV15 with TRBJ2-3; absent DNA, TCRdb's TRBD2 call cannot be checked. The CDR3 runs 16 residues. Germline V gives CDR1 LNHNV, CDR2 YYDKDF (reference sequence). The CDR3 loop is CATSRPSGIGQDTQYF.

V and J are TRBV7-9 and TRBJ2-3; the D call from TCRdb, TRBD2, cannot be confirmed without DNA. CDR3 length equals 15 residues. CDR1 and CDR2 from the germline V gene are SEHNR and FQNEAQ (reference sequence). CDR3 residues: CASSPRDLSIRSQYF.

This rearrangement joins TRBV7-7 to TRBJ2-2. The V gene's germline CDR1 is SSHAT and CDR2 FNYEAQ (reference sequence). The length of the CDR3 is 16 residues. This chain's CDR3 is CASSATLSGSTGELFF. The entire variable domain, with the rest obtained from reference TRBV7-7 and TRBJ2-2, is as follows: GAGVSQSPRYKVTKRGQDVTLRCDPISSHATLYWYQQALGQGPEFLTYFNYEAQPDKSGLPSDRFSAERPEGSISTLTIQRTEQRDSAMYRCASSATLSGSTGELFFGEGSRLTVL.

The chain uses TRBV6-2 or TRBV6-3 and TRBJ2-2; TCRdb calls TRBD2, which cannot be checked without DNA. The germline gives CDR1 MNHEY, CDR2 SVGEGT. The CDR3 covers 14 residues. CDR3 loop: CASSLGQHTGELFF.

The genes are TRBV30 and TRBJ2-1. The CDR3 is 13 residues long. Per the germline V gene, CDR1 is GTSNPN and CDR2 is SVGIG (reference sequence). The CDR3 here is CAWNRMGYNEQFF. The full variable domain, completed using reference TRBV30 and TRBJ2-1, is SQTIHQWPATLVQPVGSPLSLECTVEGTSNPNLYWYRQAAGRGLQLLFYSVGIGQISSEVPQNLSASRPQDRQFILSSKKLLLSDSGFYLCAWNRMGYNEQFFGPGTRLTVL.

The chain employs TRBV20-1 and TRBJ2-3. The CDR3 contains 11 residues. Germline lookup yields CDR1 DFQATT and CDR2 SNEGSKA (reference sequence). CDR3 protein: CSADRTDTQYF.

The chain recombines TRBV24-1 with TRBJ2-2. The CDR3 is 13 residues long. Germline-derived CDR1 and CDR2 are KGHDR and SFDVKD. The CDR3 loop is CATSDFSTGELFF.

This chain connects TRBV5-1 to TRBJ1-2. CDR3 length equals 18 residues. Germline CDR1 SGHRS, CDR2 YFSETQ. The CDR3 loop is CASSLSSAGRVISYGYTF. Drawing the rest from reference TRBV5-1 and TRBJ1-2, the complete variable domain is KAGVTQTPRYLIKTRGQQVTLSCSPISGHRSVSWYQQTPGQGLQFLFEYFSETQRNKGNFPGRFSGRQFSNSRSEMNVSTLELGDSALYLCASSLSSAGRVISYGYTFGSGTRLTVV.

This rearrangement joins TRBV29-1 to TRBJ1-3; TCRdb outputs TRBD1, but without DNA this stays unchecked. In germline, CDR1 is SQVTM, CDR2 ANQGSEA. This CDR3 has 14 residues. The CDR3 here is CSVDRGEPGNTIYF.

This chain joins TRBV6-5 and TRBJ2-3; the TRBD1 assignment by TCRdb is unverifiable without DNA. The CDR3 loop spans 18 amino acids. The germline gives CDR1 MNHEY, CDR2 SVGAGI. The chain's CDR3 is CASSYSLDRGHFTDTQYF.

The rearrangement joins TRBV3-1 to TRBJ2-3; absent DNA, TCRdb's TRBD2 call cannot be checked. The CDR3 consists of 14 residues. Looked up from germline, CDR1 is LGHDT and CDR2 is YNNKEL (reference sequence). CDR3 residues: CASSPEGLADTQYF.

The chain couples TRBV7-9 to TRBJ1-2. This CDR3 region has 14 residues. Germline values: CDR1 SEHNR, CDR2 FQNEAQ (reference sequence). CDR3 protein: CASSINARMDGYTF.

The chain joins TRBV29-1 to TRBJ2-1; the D gene TCRdb calls, TRBD1, cannot be checked with no DNA. Germline lookup yields CDR1 SQVTM and CDR2 ANQGSEA. The CDR3 length is 12 residues. This chain's CDR3 is CSVERRGTEQFF.

The chain joins TRBV11-2 to TRBJ2-5; TCRdb gives TRBD1 as the D gene, but with no DNA this cannot be confirmed. There are 14 residues in the CDR3. CDR1 is SGHAT, CDR2 FQNNGV, per germline. The CDR3 sequence is CASSLDGGMETQYF.

The gene calls are TRBV12-3 or TRBV12-4 and TRBJ2-2; the D call of TRBD1 rests on TCRdb alone, since no DNA is present to check it. The CDR3 covers 17 residues. The CDR3 loop is CASSFYGGRSGTGELFF.

This rearrangement joins TRBV4-2 to TRBJ2-3; TCRdb outputs TRBD1, but without DNA this stays unchecked. CDR1 and CDR2 from the germline V gene are LGHNA and YNFKEQ. The CDR3 has 17 amino acids. The CDR3 sequence is CASSLPSGGESTDTQYF.

The chain uses TRBV27 and TRBJ1-5. Germline loops: CDR1 MNHEY, CDR2 SMNVEV (reference sequence). This CDR3 spans 18 amino acids. CDR3 protein: CASSYRRTLISSNQPQHF.

The chain joins TRBV6-2 or TRBV6-3 to TRBJ1-5; no DNA is available, so the TRBD1 call from TCRdb remains unchecked. Per the germline V gene, CDR1 is MNHEY and CDR2 is SVGEGT. This CDR3 comprises 16 residues. Here the CDR3 reads CASSNGGGFSNQPQHF.

The chain joins TRBV6-1 to TRBJ2-1; no DNA is available, so the TRBD2 call from TCRdb remains unchecked. From germline, CDR1 is MNHNS and CDR2 SASEGT. CDR3 length equals 16 residues. Here the CDR3 reads CASSLPGTSGNNEQFF.

The chain links TRBV12-3 or TRBV12-4 to TRBJ1-2; TCRdb proposes TRBD1, but this gene call is untestable without DNA. The CDR3 has 14 amino acids. The chain's CDR3 is CASTWGTFNYGYTF.

The chain carries TRBV13 and TRBJ2-7; TCRdb picks TRBD1, but there is no DNA to check that call. This CDR3 contains 14 residues. CDR1 and CDR2 from the germline V gene are PRHDT and FYEKMQ (reference sequence). CDR3 amino acids: CASSLQRKGYEQYF.

The genes are TRBV11-2 and TRBJ2-7; TCRdb indicates TRBD2, and absent DNA this call remains unverified. The CDR3 length is 16 residues. Germline V CDR1 and CDR2: SGHAT, FQNNGV. The CDR3: CASSLEGLAGVYEQYF.

This sequence joins TRBV3-1 and TRBJ1-2; there is no DNA to check the TCRdb D call of TRBD1. The length of the CDR3 is 14 residues. Looked up from germline, CDR1 is LGHDT and CDR2 is YNNKEL (reference sequence). Here the CDR3 reads CASSQRDSGLGYTF.

V usage is TRBV5-4 and J usage is TRBJ2-3; TCRdb outputs TRBD2, but without DNA this stays unchecked. This CDR3 contains 16 residues. Germline-derived CDR1 and CDR2 are SGHNT and YYREEE (reference sequence). The CDR3 loop is CASSLTLAHSTDTQYF.

This rearrangement joins TRBV14 to TRBJ1-2; the D call of TRBD1 rests on TCRdb alone, since no DNA is present to check it. The CDR3 has 14 residues. Germline CDR1 reads SGHDN; CDR2 reads FVKESK. The CDR3 reads CASSQLQGNYGYTF.